This T cell receptor (beta chain) came from a study of T cells after yellow fever vaccination. On this clonotype itself: The target antigen is unknown.

Whole-study findings and limits: Among all clonotypes, a small share was observed in both CD4 and CD8 compartments. Post-booster samples contained most primary-vaccination clones (just under 98% CD4, about 85% CD8). Though it reached lower strength, the secondary response hit its peak faster, day 5 versus 15.

Trimming at V came to 5 bases and at J to 0 bases, leaving 12 bases not matched to a gene. Germline lookup yields CDR1 SQVTM and CDR2 ANQGSEA. This CDR3 region has 18 residues. Making TCR cDNA involved 5'RACE template switching, which added UMIs and a universal primer site. In TCRdb, the 5' RACE reads were re-called with MiXCR into one record per CDR3 protein. The table has some 97,000 distinct CDR3 sequences, roughly 6% seen once; the top ten hold about 40%. Material: CD8+ T cells sorted from PBMCs, obtained 10 days after the yellow fever booster vaccination. The chain is built from TRBV29-1 and TRBJ1-6, with TRBD1 matching over 8 bases. The clonotype originates from a man younger than 30 who received the YFV17D yellow fever vaccine. CDR3 nucleotide sequence: TGCAGCGTTCCGACCGGACAGGGAAAAAGCTCCTATAATTCACCCCTCCACTTT. Amino acid sequence: CSVPTGQGKSSYNSPLHF.